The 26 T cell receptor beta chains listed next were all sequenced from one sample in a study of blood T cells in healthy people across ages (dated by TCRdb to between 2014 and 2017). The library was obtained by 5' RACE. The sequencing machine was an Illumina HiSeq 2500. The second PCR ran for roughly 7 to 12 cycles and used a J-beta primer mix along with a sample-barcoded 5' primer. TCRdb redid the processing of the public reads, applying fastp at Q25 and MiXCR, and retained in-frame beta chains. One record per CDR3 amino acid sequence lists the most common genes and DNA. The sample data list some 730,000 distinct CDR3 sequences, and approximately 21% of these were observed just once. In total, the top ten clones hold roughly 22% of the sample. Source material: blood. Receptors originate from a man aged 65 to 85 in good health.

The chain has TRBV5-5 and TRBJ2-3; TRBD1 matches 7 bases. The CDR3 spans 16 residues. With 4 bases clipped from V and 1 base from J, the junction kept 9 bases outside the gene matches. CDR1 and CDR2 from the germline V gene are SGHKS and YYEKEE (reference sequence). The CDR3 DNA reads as TGTGCCAGCAGCGAGGGACAGCTAAGACGCACAGATACGCAGTATTTT. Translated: CASSEGQLRRTDTQYF.

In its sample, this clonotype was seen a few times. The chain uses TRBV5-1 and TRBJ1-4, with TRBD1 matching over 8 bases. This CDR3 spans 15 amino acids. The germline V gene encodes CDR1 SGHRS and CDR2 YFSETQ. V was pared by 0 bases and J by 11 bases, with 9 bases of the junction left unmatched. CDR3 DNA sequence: TGCGCCAGCAGCTTGGACCAGGGGGCCTCACTGAAACTGTTTTTT. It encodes CASSLDQGASLKLFF.

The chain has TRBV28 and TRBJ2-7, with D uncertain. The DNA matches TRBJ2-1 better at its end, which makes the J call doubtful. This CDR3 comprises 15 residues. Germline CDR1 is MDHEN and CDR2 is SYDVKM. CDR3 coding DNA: TGTGCCAGCAGTTTACTAAGCCTGCGATACAATGAGCAGTTCTTC. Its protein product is CASSLLSLRYNEQFF.

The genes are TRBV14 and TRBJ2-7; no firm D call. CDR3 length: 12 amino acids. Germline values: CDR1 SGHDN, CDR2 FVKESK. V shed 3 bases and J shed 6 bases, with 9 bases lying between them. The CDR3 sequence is CASSHGFPEQYF. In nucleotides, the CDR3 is TGTGCCAGCAGCCACGGGTTTCCCGAGCAGTACTTC. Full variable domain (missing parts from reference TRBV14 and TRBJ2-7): EAGVTQFPSHSVIEKGQTVTLRCDPISGHDNLYWYRRVMGKEIKFLLHFVKESKQDESGMPNNRFLAERTGGTYSTLKVQPAELEDSGVYFCASSHGFPEQYFGPGTRLTVT.

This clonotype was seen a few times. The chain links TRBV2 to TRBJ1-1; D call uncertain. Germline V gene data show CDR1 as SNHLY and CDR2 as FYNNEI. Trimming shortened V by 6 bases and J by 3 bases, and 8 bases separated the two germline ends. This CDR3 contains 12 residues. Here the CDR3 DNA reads TGTGCCAGCAGCCCGGTGTACACTGAAGCTTTCTTT. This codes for CASSPVYTEAFF.

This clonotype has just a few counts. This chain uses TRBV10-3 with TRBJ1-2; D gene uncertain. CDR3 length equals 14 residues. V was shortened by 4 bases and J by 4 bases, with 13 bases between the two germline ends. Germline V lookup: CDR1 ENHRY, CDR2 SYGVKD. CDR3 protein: CAISGTQDSYGYTF. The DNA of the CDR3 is TGTGCCATCAGTGGGACCCAAGATAGCTATGGCTACACCTTC.

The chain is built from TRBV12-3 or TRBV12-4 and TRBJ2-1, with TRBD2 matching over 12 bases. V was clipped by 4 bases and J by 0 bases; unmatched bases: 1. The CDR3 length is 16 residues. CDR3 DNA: TGTGCCAGCAGTTCTAGCGGGAGGGTCTCCTACAATGAGCAGTTCTTC. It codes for CASSSSGRVSYNEQFF.

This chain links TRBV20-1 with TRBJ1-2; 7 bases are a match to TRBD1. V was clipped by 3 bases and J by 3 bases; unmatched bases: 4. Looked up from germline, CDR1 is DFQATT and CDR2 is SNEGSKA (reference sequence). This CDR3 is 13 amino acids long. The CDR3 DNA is TGCAGTGCTAGTGATGACAGGGACTATGGCTACACCTTC. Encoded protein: CSASDDRDYGYTF.

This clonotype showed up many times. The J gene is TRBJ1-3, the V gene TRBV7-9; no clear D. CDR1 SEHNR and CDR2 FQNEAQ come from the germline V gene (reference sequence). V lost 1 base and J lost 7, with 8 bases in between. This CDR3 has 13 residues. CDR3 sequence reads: CASSLEAGNTIYF. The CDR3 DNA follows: TGTGCCAGCAGCTTAGAAGCGGGGAACACCATATATTTT.

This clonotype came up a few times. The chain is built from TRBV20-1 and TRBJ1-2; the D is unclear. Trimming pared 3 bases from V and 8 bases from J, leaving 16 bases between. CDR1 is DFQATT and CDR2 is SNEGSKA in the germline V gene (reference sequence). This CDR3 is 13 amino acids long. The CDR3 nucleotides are TGCAGTGCTAGGCTCGCAGGCCCCAGGGGCTACACCTTC. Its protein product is CSARLAGPRGYTF.

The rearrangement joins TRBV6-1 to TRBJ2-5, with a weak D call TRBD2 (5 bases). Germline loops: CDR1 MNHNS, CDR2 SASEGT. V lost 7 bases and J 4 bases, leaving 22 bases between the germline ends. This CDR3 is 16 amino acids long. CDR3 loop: CASTTGGLAVGETQYF. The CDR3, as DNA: TGTGCCAGCACGACGGGCGGGCTGGCGGTTGGAGAGACCCAGTACTTC.

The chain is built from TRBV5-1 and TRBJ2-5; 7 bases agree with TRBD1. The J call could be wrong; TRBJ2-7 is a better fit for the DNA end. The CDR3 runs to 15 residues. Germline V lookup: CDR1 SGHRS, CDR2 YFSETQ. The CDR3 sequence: CASSSSTGYSYEQYF. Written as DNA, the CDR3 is TGCGCCAGCAGTTCCTCGACAGGGTACTCTTACGAGCAGTACTTC.

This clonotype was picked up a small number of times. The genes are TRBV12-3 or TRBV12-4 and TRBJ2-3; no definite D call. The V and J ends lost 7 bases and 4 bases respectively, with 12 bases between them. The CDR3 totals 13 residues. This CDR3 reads CASTLTVADTQYF. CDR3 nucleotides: TGTGCCAGCACTCTAACAGTGGCAGATACGCAGTATTTT.

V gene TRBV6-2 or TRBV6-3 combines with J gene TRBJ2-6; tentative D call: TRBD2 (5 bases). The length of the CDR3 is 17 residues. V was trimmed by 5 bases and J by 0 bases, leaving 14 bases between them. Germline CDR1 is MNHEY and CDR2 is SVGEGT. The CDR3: CASSSLAVSSGANVLTF. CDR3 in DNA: TGTGCCAGCAGTAGCCTAGCCGTGAGCTCTGGGGCCAACGTCCTGACTTTC.

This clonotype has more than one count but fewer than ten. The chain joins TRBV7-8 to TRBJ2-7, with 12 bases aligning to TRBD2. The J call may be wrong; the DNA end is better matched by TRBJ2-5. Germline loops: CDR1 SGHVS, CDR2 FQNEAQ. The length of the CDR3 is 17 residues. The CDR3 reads CASSSIALAGGQETQYF. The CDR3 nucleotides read TGTGCCAGCAGCTCCATTGCCCTAGCGGGAGGGCAAGAGACCCAGTACTTC.

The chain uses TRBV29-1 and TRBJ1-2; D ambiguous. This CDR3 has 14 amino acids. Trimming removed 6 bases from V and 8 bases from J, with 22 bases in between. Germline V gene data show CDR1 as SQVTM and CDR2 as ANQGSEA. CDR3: CSVRDGQVRLGYTF. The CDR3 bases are TGCAGCGTCCGTGACGGTCAGGTTCGGCTCGGCTACACCTTC. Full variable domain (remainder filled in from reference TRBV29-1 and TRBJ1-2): SAVISQKPSRDICQRGTSLTIQCQVDSQVTMMFWYRQQPGQSLTLIATANQGSEATYESGFVIDKFPISRPNLTFSTLTVSNMSPEDSSIYLCSVRDGQVRLGYTFGSGTRLTVV.

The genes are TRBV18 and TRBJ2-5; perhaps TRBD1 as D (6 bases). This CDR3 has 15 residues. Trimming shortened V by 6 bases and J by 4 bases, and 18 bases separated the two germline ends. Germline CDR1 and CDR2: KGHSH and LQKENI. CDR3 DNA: TGTGCCAGCTCGCTCAACCAGGGGAGTACAGAGACCCAGTACTTC. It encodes CASSLNQGSTETQYF. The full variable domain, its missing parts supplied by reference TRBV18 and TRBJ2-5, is NAGVMQNPRHLVRRRGQEARLRCSPMKGHSHVYWYRQLPEEGLKFMVYLQKENIIDESGMPKERFSAEFPKEGPSILRIQQVVRGDSAAYFCASSLNQGSTETQYFGPGTRLLVL.

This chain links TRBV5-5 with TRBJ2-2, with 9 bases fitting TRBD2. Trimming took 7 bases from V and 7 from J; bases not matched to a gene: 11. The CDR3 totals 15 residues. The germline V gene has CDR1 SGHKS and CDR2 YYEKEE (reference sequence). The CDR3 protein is CASARGGLAHGELFF. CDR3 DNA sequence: TGTGCCAGCGCTAGGGGTGGACTAGCGCACGGGGAGCTGTTTTTT.

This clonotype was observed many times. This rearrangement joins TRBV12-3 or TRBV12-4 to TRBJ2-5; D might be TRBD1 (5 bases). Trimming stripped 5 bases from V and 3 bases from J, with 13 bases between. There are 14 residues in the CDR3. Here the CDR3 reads CASSQRTGKETQYF. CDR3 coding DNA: TGTGCCAGCAGTCAGCGCACAGGCAAAGAGACCCAGTACTTC.

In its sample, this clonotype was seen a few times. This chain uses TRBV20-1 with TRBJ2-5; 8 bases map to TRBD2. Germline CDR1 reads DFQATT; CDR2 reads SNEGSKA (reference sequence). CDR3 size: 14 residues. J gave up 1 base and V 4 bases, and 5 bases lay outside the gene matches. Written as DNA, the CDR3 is TGCAGTGCTAAGCGCCGGGAGGGCCAAGAGACCCAGTACTTC. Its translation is CSAKRREGQETQYF.

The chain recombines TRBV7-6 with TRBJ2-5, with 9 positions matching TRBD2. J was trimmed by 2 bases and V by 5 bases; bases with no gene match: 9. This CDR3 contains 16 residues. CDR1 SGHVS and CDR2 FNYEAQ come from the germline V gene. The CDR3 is CASSKGGLANQETQYF. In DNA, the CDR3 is TGTGCCAGCAGCAAAGGGGGACTAGCTAATCAAGAGACCCAGTACTTC.

CDR3 nucleotides: TGTGCCAGCAGCCAAGCCCTAGCGGGGGGGCGAGGGACCCAGTACTTC. This translates into CASSQALAGGRGTQYF. V is TRBV4-2 and J is TRBJ2-5; TRBD2 matches at 12 bases. The CDR3 spans 16 residues. V shed 1 base, J shed 7 bases, and the junction held 7 bases outside the gene matches. CDR1 LGHNA and CDR2 YNFKEQ come from the germline V gene.

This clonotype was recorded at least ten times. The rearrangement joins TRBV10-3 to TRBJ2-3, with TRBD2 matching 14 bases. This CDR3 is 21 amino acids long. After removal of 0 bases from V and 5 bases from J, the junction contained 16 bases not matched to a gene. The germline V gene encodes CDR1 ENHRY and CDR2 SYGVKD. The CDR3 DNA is TGTGCCATCAGTGAGTCCTCGGACGGTAAGACTAGCGGGAGGGCCAAAGATACGCAGTATTTT. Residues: CAISESSDGKTSGRAKDTQYF.

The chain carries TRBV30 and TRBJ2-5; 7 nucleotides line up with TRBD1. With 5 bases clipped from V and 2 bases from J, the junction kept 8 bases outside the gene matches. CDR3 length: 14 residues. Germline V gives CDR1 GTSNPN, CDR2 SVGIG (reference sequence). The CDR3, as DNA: TGTGCCTGGGACACCGGGGACAGTCAAGAGACCCAGTACTTC. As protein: CAWDTGDSQETQYF.

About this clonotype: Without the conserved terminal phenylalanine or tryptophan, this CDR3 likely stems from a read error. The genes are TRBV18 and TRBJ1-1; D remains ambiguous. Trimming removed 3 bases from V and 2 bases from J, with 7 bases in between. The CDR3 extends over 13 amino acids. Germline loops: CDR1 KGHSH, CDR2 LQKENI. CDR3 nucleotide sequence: TGTGCCAGCTCACCGGCTGTAAACACTGAAGCTTTCTTA. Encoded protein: CASSPAVNTEAFL.

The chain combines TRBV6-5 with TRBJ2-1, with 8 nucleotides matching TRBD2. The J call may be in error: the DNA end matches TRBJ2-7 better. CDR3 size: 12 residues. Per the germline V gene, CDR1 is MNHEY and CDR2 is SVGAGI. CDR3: CASSSLAGEQYF. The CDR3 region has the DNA TGTGCCAGCAGTTCTCTAGCGGGCGAGCAGTACTTC.